Listed below are T cell receptor beta chains from one sample, sequenced in a study of spatial heterogeneity in lung cancer. Each CDR3 protein gets one entry after TCRdb re-called the 5' RACE reads with MiXCR. The sample contains over 90,000 distinct CDR3 sequences, over 8.5% of which appear only once. Specimen: PBMCs, collected at surgery. Source of these receptors: a male donor with early-stage non-small cell lung cancer. The CDR3 runs from the conserved cysteine through the conserved F or W. Fields, in order: J gene, V gene, clone size, CDR3 protein. Expanded clones get a size class; other rows say once, few or many, or leave the size out.

J: TRBJ2-5; V: TRBV5-4; size: many; CDR3: CASSREARPGRETQYF
J: TRBJ2-4; V: TRBV11-2; size: .; CDR3: CASSSRGWAKNIQYF
J: TRBJ1-2; V: TRBV28; size: few; CDR3: CASNPDRGRGYTF
J: TRBJ2-6; V: TRBV7-8; size: many; CDR3: CASSLVSATGVGSGANVLTF
J: TRBJ2-3; V: TRBV7-9; size: few; CDR3: CASSRTTGTDTQYF
J: TRBJ2-3; V: TRBV3-1; size: many; CDR3: CASSQVHGSPTDTQYF
J: TRBJ2-3; V: TRBV11-2; size: many; CDR3: CASSRTYRSGASTDTQYF
J: TRBJ1-4; V: TRBV28; size: .; CDR3: CAISPLFATNEKLFF
J: TRBJ2-2; V: TRBV10-3; size: many; CDR3: CAIKERGGSNTGELFF
J: TRBJ1-1; V: TRBV29-1; size: few; CDR3: CSVEATGANTEAFF
J: TRBJ2-5; V: TRBV21-1; size: many; CDR3: CASSKELAGEGRETQYF
J: TRBJ2-5; V: TRBV18; size: .; CDR3: CASSPQSLKQETQYF
J: TRBJ1-6; V: TRBV12-3/TRBV12-4; size: .; CDR3: CASSLFGRGLGSYNSPLHF
J: TRBJ2-5; V: TRBV4-3; size: .; CDR3: CASSQEGRAETQYF
J: TRBJ2-7; V: TRBV7-9; size: many; CDR3: CASSPVSRGYEQYF
J: TRBJ2-3; V: TRBV12-3/TRBV12-4; size: many; CDR3: CASSLWRSGGTSGREDTQYF
J: TRBJ1-5; V: TRBV19; size: many; CDR3: CAERQSLQPQHF
J: TRBJ1-4; V: TRBV2; size: many; CDR3: CASNRGPGEKLFF
J: TRBJ1-5; V: TRBV6-2/TRBV6-3; size: few; CDR3: CASSYSDFSNQPQHF
J: TRBJ2-1; V: TRBV4-3; size: .; CDR3: CASSQDPRLGEQFF
J: TRBJ2-2; V: TRBV10-3; size: .; CDR3: CAISLQEGGTGELFF
J: TRBJ2-2; V: TRBV5-1; size: many; CDR3: CASSLDWRGANGELFF
J: TRBJ2-7; V: TRBV28; size: many; CDR3: CASSQPGVTYEQYF
J: TRBJ2-5; V: TRBV5-4; size: many; CDR3: CASSPRASGRVKETQYF
J: TRBJ2-1; V: TRBV20-1; size: many; CDR3: CSARVARGGVEQFF
J: TRBJ1-4; V: TRBV7-8; size: many; CDR3: CASSRRSGTGFGEKLFF
J: TRBJ2-5; V: TRBV6-2/TRBV6-3; size: many; CDR3: CASSYHTVYVLETQYF
J: TRBJ1-2; V: TRBV12-3/TRBV12-4; size: many; CDR3: CASKPTGDFYGYTF
J: TRBJ2-1; V: TRBV2; size: .; CDR3: CASRGLRGHNEQFF
J: TRBJ2-3; V: TRBV11-2; size: .; CDR3: CASSSRTGATDTQYF
J: TRBJ2-7; V: TRBV29-1; size: many; CDR3: CSSYPGHEQYF
J: TRBJ1-5; V: TRBV19; size: many; CDR3: CASSSTPNRGRNQPQHF
J: TRBJ2-3; V: TRBV7-2; size: few; CDR3: CASSLDGVTDTQYF
J: TRBJ2-7; V: TRBV7-9; size: .; CDR3: CASSLTPSGPAYEQYF
J: TRBJ2-3; V: TRBV5-1; size: many; CDR3: CASSLLAGDTDTQYF
J: TRBJ2-5; V: TRBV4-2; size: .; CDR3: CASSQEGASGEKTQYF
J: TRBJ2-7; V: TRBV5-1; size: many; CDR3: CASSLAGEGYEQYF
J: TRBJ2-1; V: TRBV4-2; size: .; CDR3: CVSSQGRAYNEQFF
J: TRBJ1-4; V: TRBV24-1; size: many; CDR3: CATSSPVLEKLFF
J: TRBJ2-3; V: TRBV18; size: many; CDR3: CASSRMGLVADTQYF
J: TRBJ1-2; V: TRBV5-5; size: few; CDR3: CASSSAVGNYGYTF
J: TRBJ2-7; V: TRBV20-1; size: .; CDR3: CSARDWAGVSLEQYF
J: TRBJ1-5; V: TRBV28; size: many; CDR3: CASPQRGVGNNQPQHF
J: TRBJ1-3; V: TRBV12-3/TRBV12-4; size: .; CDR3: CASSPHGNTIYF
J: TRBJ1-5; V: TRBV15; size: .; CDR3: CATSRDNDRDPQPQHF
J: TRBJ1-4; V: TRBV12-3/TRBV12-4; size: few; CDR3: CASVRDLNEKLFF